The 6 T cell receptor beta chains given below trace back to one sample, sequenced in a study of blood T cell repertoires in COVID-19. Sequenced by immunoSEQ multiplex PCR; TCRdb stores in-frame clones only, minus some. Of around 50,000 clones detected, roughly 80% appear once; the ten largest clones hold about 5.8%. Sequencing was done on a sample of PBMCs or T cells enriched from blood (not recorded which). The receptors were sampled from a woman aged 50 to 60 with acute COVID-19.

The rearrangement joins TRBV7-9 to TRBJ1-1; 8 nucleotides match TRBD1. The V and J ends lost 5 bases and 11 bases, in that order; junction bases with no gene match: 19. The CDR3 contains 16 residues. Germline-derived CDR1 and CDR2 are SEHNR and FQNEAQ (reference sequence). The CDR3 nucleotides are TGTGCCAGCAGCCCAGACCAGGGGGCGGGTGAAGTTAGGGCTTTCTTT. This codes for CASSPDQGAGEVRAFF. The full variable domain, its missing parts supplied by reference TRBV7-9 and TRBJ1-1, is DTGVSQNPRHKITKRGQNVTFRCDPISEHNRLYWYRQTLGQGPEFLTYFQNEAQLEKSRLLSDRFSAERPKGSFSTLEIQRTEQGDSAMYLCASSPDQGAGEVRAFFGQGTRLTVV.

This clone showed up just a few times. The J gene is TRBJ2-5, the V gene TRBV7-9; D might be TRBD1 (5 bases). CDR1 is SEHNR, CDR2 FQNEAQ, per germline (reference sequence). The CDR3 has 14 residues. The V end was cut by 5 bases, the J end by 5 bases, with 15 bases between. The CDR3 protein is CASSPGFQRETQYF. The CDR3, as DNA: TGTGCCAGCAGCCCAGGGTTCCAACGGGAGACCCAGTACTTC.

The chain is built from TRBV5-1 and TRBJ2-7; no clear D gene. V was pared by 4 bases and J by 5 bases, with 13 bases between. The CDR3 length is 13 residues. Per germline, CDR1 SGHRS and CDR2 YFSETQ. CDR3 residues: CASSHPTSDEQYF. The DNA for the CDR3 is TGCGCCAGCAGCCACCCAACCTCGGACGAGCAGTACTTC.

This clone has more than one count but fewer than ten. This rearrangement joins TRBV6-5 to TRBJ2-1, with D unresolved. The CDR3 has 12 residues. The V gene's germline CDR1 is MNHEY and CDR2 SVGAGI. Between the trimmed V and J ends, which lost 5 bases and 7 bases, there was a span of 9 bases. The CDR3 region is CASSHQANEQFF. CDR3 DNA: TGTGCCAGCAGTCATCAGGCTAATGAGCAGTTCTTC.

The CDR3 spells CASSYTGGYGYTF. The CDR3 nucleotides read TGTGCCAGCAGTTACACAGGGGGCTATGGCTACACCTTC. The chain is built from TRBV6-5 and TRBJ1-2; TRBD1 aligns across 8 bases. Germline V lookup: CDR1 MNHEY, CDR2 SVGAGI. V trimming: 2 bases; J trimming: 4 bases; junction bases outside the gene matches: 0. The CDR3 length is 13 residues.

In DNA, the CDR3 is TGCGCCAGCAGCCAACGGGACAGGGTTTGGGCGGACGAGCAGTACTTC. This gives the protein CASSQRDRVWADEQYF. The J gene is TRBJ2-7, the V gene TRBV4-1; 9 nucleotides line up with TRBD1. The V gene end was trimmed by 2 bases and the J gene end by 5 bases; junction bases not matched to a gene: 10. The CDR3 spans 16 residues. From germline, CDR1 is MGHRA and CDR2 YSYEKL.